The clone carrying this TCR beta chain was seen a few times. Generated by immunoSEQ multiplex PCR, the TCRdb table keeps only in-frame clones and is missing some. The sample has about 150,000 clones, about nine tenths seen once. This sample was included in a study of T cell responses to AZD1222 COVID-19 vaccine. This TCR derives from an adult in good health. Sample: peripheral blood, taken on day 0 of AZD1222 vaccination.

The CDR3 DNA follows: TGTGCCAGCAGCCTAAGCACAGGGGCCTATGGCTACACCTTC. Translating gives CASSLSTGAYGYTF. This chain joins TRBV5-5 and TRBJ1-2, with TRBD1 matching 7 bases. Trimming cost V 4 bases and J 4 bases; bases outside gene matches: 7. Germline CDR1 reads SGHKS; CDR2 reads YYEKEE (reference sequence). The CDR3 covers 14 residues.